This TCR beta chain was captured in a study of T cell responses to AZD1222 COVID-19 vaccine. TCRdb keeps only in-frame clones here, not all; method: immunoSEQ multiplex PCR. Seen here are 65,000 to 85,000 clones, over 75% observed once, and the top ten hold roughly 10%. V was clipped by 0 bases and J by 7 bases, with 9 bases between them. The germline V gene has CDR1 SNHLY and CDR2 FYNNEI. The CDR3 length is 14 residues. The TCR sequence derives from an adult in good health. The V gene is TRBV2, the J gene TRBJ2-2; D ambiguous. The sample in question was peripheral blood, obtained on day 0 of AZD1222 vaccination. The CDR3, as DNA: TGTGCCAGCAGTGAAGCGGATTTCGTCGGGGAGCTGTTTTTT. Its protein is CASSEADFVGELFF.